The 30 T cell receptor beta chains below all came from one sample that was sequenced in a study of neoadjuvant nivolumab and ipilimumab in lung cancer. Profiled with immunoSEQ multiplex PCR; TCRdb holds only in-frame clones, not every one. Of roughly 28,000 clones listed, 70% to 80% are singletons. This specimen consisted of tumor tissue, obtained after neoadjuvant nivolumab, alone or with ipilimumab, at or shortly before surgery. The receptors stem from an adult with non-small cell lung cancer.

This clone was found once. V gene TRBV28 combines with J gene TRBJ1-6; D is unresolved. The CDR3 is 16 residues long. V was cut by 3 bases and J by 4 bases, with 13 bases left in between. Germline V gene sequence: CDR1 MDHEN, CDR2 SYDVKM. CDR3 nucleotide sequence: TGTGCCAGCAGTTTGAAACAGAACGTGTATAATTCACCCCTCCACTTT. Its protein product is CASSLKQNVYNSPLHF.

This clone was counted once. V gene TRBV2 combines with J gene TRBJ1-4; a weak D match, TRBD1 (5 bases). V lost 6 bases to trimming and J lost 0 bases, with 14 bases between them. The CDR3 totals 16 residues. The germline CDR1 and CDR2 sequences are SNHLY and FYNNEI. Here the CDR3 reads CASSRDRLSTNEKLFF. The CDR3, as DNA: TGTGCCAGCAGCAGGGACCGACTTTCAACTAATGAAAAACTGTTTTTT.

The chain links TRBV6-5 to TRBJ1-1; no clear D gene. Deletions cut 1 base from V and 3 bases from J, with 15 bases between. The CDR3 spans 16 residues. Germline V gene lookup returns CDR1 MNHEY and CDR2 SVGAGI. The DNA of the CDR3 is TGTGCCAGCAGTTACTGGGGTGGCGGTCTGGACACTGAAGCTTTCTTT. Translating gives CASSYWGGGLDTEAFF.

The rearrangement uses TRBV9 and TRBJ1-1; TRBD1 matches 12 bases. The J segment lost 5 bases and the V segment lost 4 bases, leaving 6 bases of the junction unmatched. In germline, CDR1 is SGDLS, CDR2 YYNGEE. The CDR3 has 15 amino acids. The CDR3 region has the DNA TGTGCCAGCAGCACGGGGACAGGGGGCAGGACTGAAGCTTTCTTT. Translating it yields CASSTGTGGRTEAFF.

The DNA of the CDR3 is TGTGCCAGCAGGCCGACTAGCACAGATACGCAGTATTTT. Translating gives CASRPTSTDTQYF. The rearrangement uses TRBV2 and TRBJ2-3; D is undetermined. Looked up from germline, CDR1 is SNHLY and CDR2 is FYNNEI. The CDR3 runs to 13 residues. Trimming cost V 6 bases and J 0 bases, with 7 bases left between them.

As DNA, the CDR3 is TGTGCCAGCAGAACACAGGTGGAAGCTTTCTTT. Translation: CASRTQVEAFF. The V call is TRBV7-9, the J call TRBJ1-1; weak D call: TRBD1 (5 bases). Germline CDR1 is SEHNR and CDR2 is FQNEAQ (reference sequence). The CDR3 runs to 11 residues. The germline V and J ends were trimmed by 6 bases and 8 bases, with 10 bases remaining between them.

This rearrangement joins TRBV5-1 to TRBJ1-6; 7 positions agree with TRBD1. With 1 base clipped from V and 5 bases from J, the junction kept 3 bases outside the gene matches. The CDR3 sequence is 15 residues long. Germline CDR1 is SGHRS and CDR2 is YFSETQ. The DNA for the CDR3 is TGCGCCAGCAGCTTGACAGGGGAGAATAATTCACCCCTCCACTTT. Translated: CASSLTGENNSPLHF.

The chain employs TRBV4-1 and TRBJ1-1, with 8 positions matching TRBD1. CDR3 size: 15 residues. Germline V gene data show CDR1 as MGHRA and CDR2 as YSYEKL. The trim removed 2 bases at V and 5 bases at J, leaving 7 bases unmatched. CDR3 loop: CASSQLSTGGTEAFF. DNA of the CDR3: TGCGCCAGCAGCCAACTTTCCACAGGGGGTACTGAAGCTTTCTTT.

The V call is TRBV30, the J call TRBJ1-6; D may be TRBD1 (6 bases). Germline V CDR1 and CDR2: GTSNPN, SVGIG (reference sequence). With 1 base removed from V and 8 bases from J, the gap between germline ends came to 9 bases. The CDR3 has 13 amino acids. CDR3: CAWSDRVYSPLHF. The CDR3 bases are TGTGCCTGGAGTGACAGGGTTTATTCACCCCTCCACTTT.

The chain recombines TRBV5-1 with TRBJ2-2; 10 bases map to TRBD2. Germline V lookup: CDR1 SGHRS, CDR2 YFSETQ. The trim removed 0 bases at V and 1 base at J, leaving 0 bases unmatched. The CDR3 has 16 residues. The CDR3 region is CASSLGLAGNTGELFF. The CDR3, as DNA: TGCGCCAGCAGCTTGGGACTAGCGGGGAACACCGGGGAGCTGTTTTTT.

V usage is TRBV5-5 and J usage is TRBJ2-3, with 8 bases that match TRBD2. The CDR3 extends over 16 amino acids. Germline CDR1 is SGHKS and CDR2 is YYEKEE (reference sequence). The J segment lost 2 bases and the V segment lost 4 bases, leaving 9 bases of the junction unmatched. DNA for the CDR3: TGTGCCAGCAGCCCCCGGGGGGGCGGGGACACAGATACGCAGTATTTT. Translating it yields CASSPRGGGDTDTQYF. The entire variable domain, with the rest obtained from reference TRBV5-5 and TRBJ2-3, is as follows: DAGVTQSPTHLIKTRGQQVTLRCSPISGHKSVSWYQQVLGQGPQFIFQYYEKEERGRGNFPDRFSARQFPNYSSELNVNALLLGDSALYLCASSPRGGGDTDTQYFGPGTRLTVL.

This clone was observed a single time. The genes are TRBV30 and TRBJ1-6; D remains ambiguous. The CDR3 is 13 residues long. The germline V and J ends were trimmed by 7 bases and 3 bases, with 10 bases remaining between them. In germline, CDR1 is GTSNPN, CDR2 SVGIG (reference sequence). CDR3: CAFTTNYNSPLHF. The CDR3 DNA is TGTGCCTTCACGACAAACTATAATTCACCCCTCCACTTT. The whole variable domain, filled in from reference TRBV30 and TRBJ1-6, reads SQTIHQWPATLVQPVGSPLSLECTVEGTSNPNLYWYRQAAGRGLQLLFYSVGIGQISSEVPQNLSASRPQDRQFILSSKKLLLSDSGFYLCAFTTNYNSPLHFGNGTRLTVT.

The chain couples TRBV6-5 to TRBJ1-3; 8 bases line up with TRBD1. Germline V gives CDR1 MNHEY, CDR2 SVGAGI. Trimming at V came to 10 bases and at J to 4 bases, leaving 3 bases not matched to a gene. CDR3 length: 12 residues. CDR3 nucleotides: TGTGCCACAGGACAGGGAGGAAACACCATATATTTT. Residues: CATGQGGNTIYF.

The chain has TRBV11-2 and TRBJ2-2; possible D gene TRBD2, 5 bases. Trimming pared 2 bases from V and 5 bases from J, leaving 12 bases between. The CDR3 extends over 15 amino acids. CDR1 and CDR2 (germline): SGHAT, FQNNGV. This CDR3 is CASSLRLTSTGELFF. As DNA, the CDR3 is TGTGCCAGCAGCTTAAGACTAACGAGTACCGGGGAGCTGTTTTTT.

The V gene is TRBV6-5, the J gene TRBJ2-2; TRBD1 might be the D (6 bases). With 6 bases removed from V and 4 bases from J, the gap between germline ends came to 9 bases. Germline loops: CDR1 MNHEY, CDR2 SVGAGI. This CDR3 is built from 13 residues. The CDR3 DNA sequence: TGTGCCAGCAGCAAGACAGGCACCGGGGAGCTGTTTTTT. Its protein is CASSKTGTGELFF.

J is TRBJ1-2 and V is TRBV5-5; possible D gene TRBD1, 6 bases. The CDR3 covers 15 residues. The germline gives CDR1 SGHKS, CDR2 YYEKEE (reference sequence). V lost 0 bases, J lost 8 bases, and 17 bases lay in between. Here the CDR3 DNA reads TGTGCCAGCAGCTTGGAAGTCCCAGGGGCACGGGGCTACACCTTC. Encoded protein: CASSLEVPGARGYTF.

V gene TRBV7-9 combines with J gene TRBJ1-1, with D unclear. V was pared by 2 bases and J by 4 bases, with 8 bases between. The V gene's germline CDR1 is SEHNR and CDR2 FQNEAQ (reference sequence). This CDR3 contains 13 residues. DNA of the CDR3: TGTGCCAGCAGCTTAACCGACGGCACTGAAGCTTTCTTT. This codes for CASSLTDGTEAFF.

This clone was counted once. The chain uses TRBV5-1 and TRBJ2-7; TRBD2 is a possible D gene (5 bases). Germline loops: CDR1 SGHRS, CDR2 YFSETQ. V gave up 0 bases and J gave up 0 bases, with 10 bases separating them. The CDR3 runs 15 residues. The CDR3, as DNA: TGCGCCAGCAGCTTGGGACGCGCGGGCTCCTACGAGCAGTACTTC. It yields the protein CASSLGRAGSYEQYF.

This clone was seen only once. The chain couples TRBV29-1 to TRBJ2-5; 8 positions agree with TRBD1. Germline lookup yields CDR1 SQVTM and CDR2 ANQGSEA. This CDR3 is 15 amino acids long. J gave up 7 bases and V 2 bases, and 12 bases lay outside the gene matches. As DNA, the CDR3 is TGCAGCGTTGAAAACCCCGACAGGGGATGGGGGACCCAGTACTTC. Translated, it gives CSVENPDRGWGTQYF. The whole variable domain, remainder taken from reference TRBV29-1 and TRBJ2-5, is SAVISQKPSRDICQRGTSLTIQCQVDSQVTMMFWYRQQPGQSLTLIATANQGSEATYESGFVIDKFPISRPNLTFSTLTVSNMSPEDSSIYLCSVENPDRGWGTQYFGPGTRLLVL.

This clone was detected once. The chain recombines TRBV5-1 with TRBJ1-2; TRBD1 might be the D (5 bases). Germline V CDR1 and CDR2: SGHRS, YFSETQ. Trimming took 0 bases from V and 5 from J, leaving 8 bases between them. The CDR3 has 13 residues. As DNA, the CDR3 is TGCGCCAGCAGCTTGGCCGCAGGGTATGGCTACACCTTC. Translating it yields CASSLAAGYGYTF.

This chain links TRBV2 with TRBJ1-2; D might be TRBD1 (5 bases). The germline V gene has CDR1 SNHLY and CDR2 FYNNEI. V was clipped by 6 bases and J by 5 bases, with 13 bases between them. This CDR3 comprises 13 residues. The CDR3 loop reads CASRGDGAYGYTF. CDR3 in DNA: TGTGCCAGCAGGGGGGACGGGGCGTATGGCTACACCTTC. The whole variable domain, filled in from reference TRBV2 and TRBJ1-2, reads EPEVTQTPSHQVTQMGQEVILRCVPISNHLYFYWYRQILGQKVEFLVSFYNNEISEKSEIFDDQFSVERPDGSNFTLKIRSTKLEDSAMYFCASRGDGAYGYTFGSGTRLTVV.

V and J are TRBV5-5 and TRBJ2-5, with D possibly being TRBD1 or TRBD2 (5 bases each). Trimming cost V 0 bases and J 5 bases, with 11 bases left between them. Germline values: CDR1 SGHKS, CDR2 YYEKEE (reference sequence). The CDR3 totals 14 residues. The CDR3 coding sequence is TGTGCCAGCAGCTTGGGGGGACCCGGGGAGACCCAGTACTTC. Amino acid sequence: CASSLGGPGETQYF.

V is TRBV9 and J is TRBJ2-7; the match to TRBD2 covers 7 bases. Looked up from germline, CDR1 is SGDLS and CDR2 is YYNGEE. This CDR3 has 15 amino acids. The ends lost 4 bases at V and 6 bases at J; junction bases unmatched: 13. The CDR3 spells CASSPYQGGSGEQYF. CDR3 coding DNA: TGTGCCAGCAGCCCTTACCAGGGAGGGTCAGGCGAGCAGTACTTC. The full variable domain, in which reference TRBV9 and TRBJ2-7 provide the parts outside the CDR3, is DSGVTQTPKHLITATGQRVTLRCSPRSGDLSVYWYQQSLDQGLQFLIQYYNGEERAKGNILERFSAQQFPDLHSELNLSSLELGDSALYFCASSPYQGGSGEQYFGPGTRLTVT.

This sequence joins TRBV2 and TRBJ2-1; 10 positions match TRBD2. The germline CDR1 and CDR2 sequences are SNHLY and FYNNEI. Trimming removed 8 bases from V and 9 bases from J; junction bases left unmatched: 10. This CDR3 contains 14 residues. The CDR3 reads CASQEAGGYGEQFF. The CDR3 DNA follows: TGTGCCAGCCAAGAAGCGGGGGGGTATGGTGAGCAGTTCTTC.

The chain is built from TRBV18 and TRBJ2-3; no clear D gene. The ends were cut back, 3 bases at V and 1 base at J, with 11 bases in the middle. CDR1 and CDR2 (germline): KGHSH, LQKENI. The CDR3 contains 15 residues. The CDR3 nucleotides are TGTGCCAGCTCACCCAACCAGGCCCGCACAGATACGCAGTATTTT. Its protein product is CASSPNQARTDTQYF.

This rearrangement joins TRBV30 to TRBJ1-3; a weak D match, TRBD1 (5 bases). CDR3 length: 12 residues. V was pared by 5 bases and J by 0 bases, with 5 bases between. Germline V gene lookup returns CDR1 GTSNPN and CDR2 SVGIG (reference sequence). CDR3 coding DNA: TGTGCCTGGGGACACTCTGGAAACACCATATATTTT. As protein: CAWGHSGNTIYF. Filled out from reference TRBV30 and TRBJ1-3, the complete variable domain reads SQTIHQWPATLVQPVGSPLSLECTVEGTSNPNLYWYRQAAGRGLQLLFYSVGIGQISSEVPQNLSASRPQDRQFILSSKKLLLSDSGFYLCAWGHSGNTIYFGEGSWLTVV.

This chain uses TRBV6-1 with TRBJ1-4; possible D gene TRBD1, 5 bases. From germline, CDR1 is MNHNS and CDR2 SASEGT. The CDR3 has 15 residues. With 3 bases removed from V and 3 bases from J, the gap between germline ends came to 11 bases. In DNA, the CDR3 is TGTGCCAGCAGTGACCCCCGGGGCGCTAATGAAAAACTGTTTTTT. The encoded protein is CASSDPRGANEKLFF.

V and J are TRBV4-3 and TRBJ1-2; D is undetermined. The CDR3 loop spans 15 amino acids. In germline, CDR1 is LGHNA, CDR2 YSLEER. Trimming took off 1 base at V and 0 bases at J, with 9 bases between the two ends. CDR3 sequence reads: CASSQGHVANYGYTF. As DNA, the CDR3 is TGCGCCAGCAGCCAAGGTCACGTAGCTAACTATGGCTACACCTTC.

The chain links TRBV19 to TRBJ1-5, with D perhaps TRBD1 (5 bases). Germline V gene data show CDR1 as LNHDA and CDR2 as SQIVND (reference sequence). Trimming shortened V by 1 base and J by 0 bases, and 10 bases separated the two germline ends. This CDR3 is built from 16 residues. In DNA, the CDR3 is TGTGCCAGTAGTATAGGGGGAGGGGATAGCAATCAGCCCCAGCATTTT. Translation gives CASSIGGGDSNQPQHF.

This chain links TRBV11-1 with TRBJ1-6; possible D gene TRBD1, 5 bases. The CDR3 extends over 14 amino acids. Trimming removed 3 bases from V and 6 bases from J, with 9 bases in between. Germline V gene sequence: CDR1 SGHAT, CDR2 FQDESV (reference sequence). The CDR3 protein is CASSFGTANSPLHF. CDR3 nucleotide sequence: TGTGCCAGCAGCTTCGGGACGGCTAATTCACCCCTCCACTTT. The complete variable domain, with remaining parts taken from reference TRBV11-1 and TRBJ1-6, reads EAEVAQSPRYKITEKSQAVAFWCDPISGHATLYWYRQILGQGPELLVQFQDESVVDDSQLPKDRFSAERLKGVDSTLKIQPAELGDSAMYLCASSFGTANSPLHFGNGTRLTVT.